This is a list of T cell receptor beta chains from one sample in a study of glioma-infiltrating T cells. In TCRdb, the multiplex PCR reads were re-called with MiXCR into one record per CDR3 protein. The sample has some 150,000 distinct CDR3 sequences, about 39% seen once. The material sequenced was glioma tissue, nonneoplastic brain tissue, or PBMCs (not recorded which). The receptors here all came from a human donor with low-grade glioma or glioblastoma, undergoing nonglioma brain surgery, or in good health (not recorded which). The CDR3 runs from the conserved cysteine through the conserved F or W. A D gene is named only where the DNA matches it firmly. Where a row states a size, it is once, few, many or the class of an expanded clone; other rows omit it.

>TRBD1|TRBV10-2|NA|TRBJ2-5
CASSGVTGGSETQYF
TGCGCCAGCAGTGGGGTGACAGGGGGCTCCGAGACCCAGTACTTC
>NA|TRBV10-2|few|TRBJ2-7
CASSEYSGDYEQYF
TGTGCCAGCAGTGAGTACAGTGGCGACTACGAGCAGTACTTC
>NA|TRBV6-6|NA|TRBJ2-7
CASSYSRLQGGYEQYF
TGTGCCAGCAGTTACTCGAGGCTCCAGGGGGGTTACGAGCAGTACTTC
>TRBD1|TRBV15|few|TRBJ1-2
CATSRDRTGKYGYTF
TGTGCCACCAGCAGAGATAGGACAGGGAAATATGGCTACACCTTC
>NA|TRBV20-1|few|TRBJ1-4
CSARDGRADEKLFF
TGCAGTGCTAGAGATGGGAGGGCTGATGAAAAACTGTTTTTT
>TRBD1|TRBV18|few|TRBJ1-2
CASSRTGVDGYTF
TGTGCCAGCTCACGCACAGGGGTCGATGGCTACACCTTC
>TRBD2|TRBV20-1|NA|TRBJ2-1
CSAREGTSGRVLF
TGCAGTGCTAGAGAAGGGACTAGCGGGAGGGTACTCTTC
>TRBD1|TRBV6-1|few|TRBJ2-7
CASSEPGQGAYEQYF
TGTGCCAGCAGTGAACCGGGACAGGGAGCCTACGAGCAGTACTTC
>TRBD2|TRBV29-1|NA|TRBJ2-7
CSAGGISGEQYF
TGCAGCGCCGGGGGGATTTCCGGCGAGCAGTACTTC
>NA|TRBV7-2|few|TRBJ2-7
CASSQGSGSEQYF
TGTGCCAGCAGCCAGGGCAGTGGATCCGAGCAGTACTTC
>TRBD2|TRBV27|NA|TRBJ2-3
CASRRYSGLAGGPWGTDTQYF
TGTGCCAGCAGGAGATACTCGGGACTAGCGGGAGGGCCGTGGGGCACAGATACGCAGTATTTT
>NA|TRBV6-1|many|TRBJ2-3
CASSDSRDNTDTQYF
TGTGCCAGCAGTGACTCCCGGGACAACACAGATACGCAGTATTTT
>NA|TRBV12-3/TRBV12-4|NA|TRBJ2-3
CASSPPASDTQYF
TGTGCCAGCAGTCCCCCCGCGTCAGATACGCAGTATTTT
>NA|TRBV20-1|NA|TRBJ1-5
CSARGKQANQPQHF
TGCAGTGCTAGAGGGAAACAGGCCAATCAGCCCCAGCATTTT
>TRBD2|TRBV2|few|TRBJ2-1
CASRRTSGGGGEQFF
TGTGCCAGCAGAAGGACTAGCGGGGGTGGGGGTGAGCAGTTCTTC
>NA|TRBV18|once|TRBJ1-3
CTSSPIVEEGNTIYF
TGTACCAGCTCACCTATCGTAGAGGAAGGAAACACCATATATTTT
>NA|TRBV20-1|NA|TRBJ2-5
CSSQGGRVETQYF
TGCAGTTCTCAGGGGGGAAGGGTAGAGACCCAGTACTTC
>TRBD1|TRBV6-8|once|TRBJ2-7
CASSYDRGSSHEQYF
TGTGCCAGCAGTTATGACAGGGGGAGCTCCCACGAGCAGTACTTC
>TRBD2|TRBV4-1|NA|TRBJ2-2
CASSQLGGSNTGELFF
TGCGCCAGCAGCCAGCTGGGGGGGAGTAATACCGGGGAGCTGTTTTTT
>TRBD2|TRBV6-2/TRBV6-3|few|TRBJ2-1
CASSSRTRGTSSYNEQFF
TGTGCCAGCAGTTCAAGGACTCGCGGGACTAGCTCCTACAATGAGCAGTTCTTC
>NA|TRBV27|NA|TRBJ2-1
CASSHAAGANEQFF
TGCGCCAGCAGCCACGCGGCGGGGGCGAATGAGCAGTTCTTC
>NA|TRBV11-2|NA|TRBJ1-1
CASSFNWNTEAFF
TGTGCCAGCAGCTTTAACTGGAACACTGAAGCTTTCTTT
>TRBD2|TRBV6-1|many|TRBJ2-3
CASRYDISGGDTQYF
TGTGCCAGCAGATACGACATATCGGGGGGAGATACGCAGTATTTT
>NA|TRBV7-2|NA|TRBJ2-3
CARSLGRNTQYF
TGTGCCCGCAGCTTAGGACGGAATACGCAGTATTTT